This T cell receptor beta chain derives from a study of blood T cell repertoires in COVID-19. Overall study: Donors in the United States, Italy and Spain gave samples during acute or convalescent COVID-19. The analysed material was cDNA or gDNA that came from T cells, B-cell-depleted T cells, or PBMCs.

Germline-derived CDR1 and CDR2 are MNHEY and SVGAGI. Trimming took 6 bases from V and 4 from J, leaving 9 bases between them. The CDR3 spans 12 residues. Source study methods: Estimation of nucleated cell counts was performed using reference gene primer amplification. The repertoire was sequenced with immunoSEQ multiplex PCR; TCRdb's copy has only in-frame clones and lacks some. The V and J calls and clone size come from that table; D and trimming were worked out from the DNA. Here the sample spans 75,000 to 95,000 clones, around 79% being singletons. The rearrangement links TRBV6-5 to TRBJ1-1; D ambiguous. Sequencing was done on a sample of peripheral blood. The receptor was derived from a woman older than 75 with active or convalescent COVID-19. CDR3 sequence reads: CASSRTGTEAFF. In nucleotides, the CDR3 is TGTGCCAGCAGCCGCACGGGCACTGAAGCTTTCTTT.